The clone carrying this TCR beta chain was seen only once. Its antigen remains unidentified. This sample is part of a study of cytomegalovirus exposure and HLA in healthy donors. Study-level points and caveats: Accurate prediction of most subjects' HLA-A and HLA-B alleles from TCR beta sequences was reported.

Germline lookup yields CDR1 MNHNY and CDR2 SVGAGI (reference sequence). The J segment lost 0 bases and the V segment lost 0 bases, leaving 2 bases of the junction unmatched. The CDR3 loop spans 15 amino acids. The PCR made use of 60 Vbeta and 13 Jbeta primers. Authors' data handling: Later, roughly 80 million unique TCR beta chains were counted in an analysis, and some 9.9 million of them were shared. Sequencing was performed with immunoSEQ multiplex PCR; in TCRdb, only in-frame clones are kept and a portion is missing. V, J and clone size derive from that table, while D and trimming were established from the DNA sequence. This table holds roughly 170,000 clones, approximately 86% found once.

The sequence was obtained from a male donor in good health and CMV-seronegative. The rearrangement links TRBV6-6 to TRBJ2-7; TRBD1 aligns across 7 bases. The source material was PBMCs. Here the CDR3 DNA reads TGTGCCAGCAGTTACTCGAGGGACAGCTCCTACGAGCAGTACTTC. Amino acids: CASSYSRDSSYEQYF.